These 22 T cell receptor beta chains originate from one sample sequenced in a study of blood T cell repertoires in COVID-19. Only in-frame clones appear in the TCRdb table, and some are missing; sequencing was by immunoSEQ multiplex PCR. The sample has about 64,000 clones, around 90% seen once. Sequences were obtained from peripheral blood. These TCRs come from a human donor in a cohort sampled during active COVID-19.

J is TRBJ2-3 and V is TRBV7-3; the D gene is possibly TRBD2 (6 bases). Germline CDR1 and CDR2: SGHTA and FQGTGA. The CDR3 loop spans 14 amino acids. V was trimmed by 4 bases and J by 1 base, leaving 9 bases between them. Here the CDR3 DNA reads TGTGCCAGCAGCTCTGGGACTGGCACAGATACGCAGTATTTT. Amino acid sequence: CASSSGTGTDTQYF.

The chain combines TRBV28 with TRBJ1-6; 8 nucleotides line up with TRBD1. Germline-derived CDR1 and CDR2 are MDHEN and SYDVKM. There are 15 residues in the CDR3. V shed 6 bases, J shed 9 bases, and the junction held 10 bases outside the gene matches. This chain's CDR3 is CASSRLTGVLSPLHF. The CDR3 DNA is TGTGCCAGCAGCCGCCTGACAGGGGTTCTTTCACCCCTCCACTTT.

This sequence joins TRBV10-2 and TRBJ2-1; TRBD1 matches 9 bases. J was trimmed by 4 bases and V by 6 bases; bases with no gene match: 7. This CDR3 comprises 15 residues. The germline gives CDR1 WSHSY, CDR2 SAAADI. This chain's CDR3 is CASRPQGALYNEQFF. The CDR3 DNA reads TGCGCCAGCAGGCCACAGGGGGCTCTATACAATGAGCAGTTCTTC.

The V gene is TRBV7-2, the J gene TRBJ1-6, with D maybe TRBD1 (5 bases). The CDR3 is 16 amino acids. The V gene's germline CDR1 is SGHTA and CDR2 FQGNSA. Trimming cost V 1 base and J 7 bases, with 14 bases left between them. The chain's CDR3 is CASSLDGAGLNSPLHF. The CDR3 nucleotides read TGTGCCAGCAGCTTAGATGGGGCAGGCTTGAATTCACCCCTCCACTTT.

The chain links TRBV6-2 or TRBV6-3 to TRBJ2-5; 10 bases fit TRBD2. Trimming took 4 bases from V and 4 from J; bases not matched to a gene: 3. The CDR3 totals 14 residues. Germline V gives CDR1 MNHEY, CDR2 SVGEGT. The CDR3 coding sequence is TGTGCCAGCAGTTCCCGACTAGCGGGAGAGACCCAGTACTTC. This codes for CASSSRLAGETQYF.

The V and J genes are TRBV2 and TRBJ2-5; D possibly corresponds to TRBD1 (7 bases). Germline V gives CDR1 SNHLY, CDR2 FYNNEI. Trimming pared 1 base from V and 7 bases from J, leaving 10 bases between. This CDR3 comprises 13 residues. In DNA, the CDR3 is TGTGCCAGCAGTGAAGGACAGGGAGGGACCCAGTACTTC. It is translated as CASSEGQGGTQYF.

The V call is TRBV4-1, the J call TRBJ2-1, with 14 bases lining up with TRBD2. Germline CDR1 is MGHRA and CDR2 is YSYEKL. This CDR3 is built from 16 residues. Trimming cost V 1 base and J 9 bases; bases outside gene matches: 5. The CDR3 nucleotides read TGCGCCAGCAGCCAAGGGACTAGCGGGAGGACAAGTGAGCAGTTCTTC. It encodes CASSQGTSGRTSEQFF.

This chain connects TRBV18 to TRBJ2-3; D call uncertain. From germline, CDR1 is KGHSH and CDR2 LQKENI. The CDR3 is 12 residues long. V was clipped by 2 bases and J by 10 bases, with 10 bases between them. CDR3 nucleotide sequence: TGTGCCAGCTCACCAATCACGCCGGCGCAGTATTTT. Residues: CASSPITPAQYF.

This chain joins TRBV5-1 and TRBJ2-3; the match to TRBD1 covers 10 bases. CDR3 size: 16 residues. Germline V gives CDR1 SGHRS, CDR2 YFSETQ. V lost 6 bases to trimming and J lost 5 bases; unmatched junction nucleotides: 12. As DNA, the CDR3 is TGCGCCAGCAACGACAAACCGACAGGGGGCTTAGATACGCAGTATTTT. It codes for CASNDKPTGGLDTQYF.

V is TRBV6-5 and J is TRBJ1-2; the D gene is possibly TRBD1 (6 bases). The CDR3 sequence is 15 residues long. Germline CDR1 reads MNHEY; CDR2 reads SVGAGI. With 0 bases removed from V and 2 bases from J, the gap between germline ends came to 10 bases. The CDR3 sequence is CASSYSARGNYGYTF. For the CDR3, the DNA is TGTGCCAGCAGTTACTCTGCCAGGGGAAACTATGGCTACACCTTC.

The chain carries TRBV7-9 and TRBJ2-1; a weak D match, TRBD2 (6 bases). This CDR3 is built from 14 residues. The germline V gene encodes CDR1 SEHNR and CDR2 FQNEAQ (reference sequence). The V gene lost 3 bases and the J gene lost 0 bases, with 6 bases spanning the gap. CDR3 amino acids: CASSFGGSYNEQFF. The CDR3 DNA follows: TGTGCCAGCAGCTTCGGGGGCTCCTACAATGAGCAGTTCTTC.

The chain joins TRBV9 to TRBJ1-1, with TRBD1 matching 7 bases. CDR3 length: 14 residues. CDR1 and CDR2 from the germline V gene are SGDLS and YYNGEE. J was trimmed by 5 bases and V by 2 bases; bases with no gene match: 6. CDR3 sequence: CASSVRQGGTEAFF. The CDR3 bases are TGTGCCAGCAGCGTTCGACAGGGTGGGACTGAAGCTTTCTTT. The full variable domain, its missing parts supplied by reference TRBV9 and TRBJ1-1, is DSGVTQTPKHLITATGQRVTLRCSPRSGDLSVYWYQQSLDQGLQFLIQYYNGEERAKGNILERFSAQQFPDLHSELNLSSLELGDSALYFCASSVRQGGTEAFFGQGTRLTVV.

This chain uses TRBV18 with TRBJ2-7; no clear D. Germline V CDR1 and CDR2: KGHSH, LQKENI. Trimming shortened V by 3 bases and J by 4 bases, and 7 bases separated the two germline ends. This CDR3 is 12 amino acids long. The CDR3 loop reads CASSPGRYEQYF. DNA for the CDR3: TGTGCCAGCTCACCGGGCAGATACGAGCAGTACTTC. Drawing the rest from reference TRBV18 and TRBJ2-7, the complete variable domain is NAGVMQNPRHLVRRRGQEARLRCSPMKGHSHVYWYRQLPEEGLKFMVYLQKENIIDESGMPKERFSAEFPKEGPSILRIQQVVRGDSAAYFCASSPGRYEQYFGPGTRLTVT.

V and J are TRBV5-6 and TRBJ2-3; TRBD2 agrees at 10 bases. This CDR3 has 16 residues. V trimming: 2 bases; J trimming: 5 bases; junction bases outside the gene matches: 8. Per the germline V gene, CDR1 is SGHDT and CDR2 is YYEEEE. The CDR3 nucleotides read TGTGCCAGCAGCTTAAGGAGCGGGAGGGCCCTAGATACGCAGTATTTT. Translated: CASSLRSGRALDTQYF.

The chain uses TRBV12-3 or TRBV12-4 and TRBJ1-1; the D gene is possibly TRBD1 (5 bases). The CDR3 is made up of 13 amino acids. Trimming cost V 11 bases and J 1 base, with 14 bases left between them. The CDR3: CADSIGGNTEAFF. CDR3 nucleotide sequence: TGTGCCGATTCAATCGGGGGGAACACTGAAGCTTTCTTT.

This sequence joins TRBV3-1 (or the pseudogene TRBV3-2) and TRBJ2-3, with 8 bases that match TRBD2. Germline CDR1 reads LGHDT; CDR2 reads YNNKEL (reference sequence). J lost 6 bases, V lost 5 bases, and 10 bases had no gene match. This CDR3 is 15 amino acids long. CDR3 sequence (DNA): TGTGCCAGCAGCTTCACTAGCGGCTCGGGGGATACGCAGTATTTT. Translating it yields CASSFTSGSGDTQYF.

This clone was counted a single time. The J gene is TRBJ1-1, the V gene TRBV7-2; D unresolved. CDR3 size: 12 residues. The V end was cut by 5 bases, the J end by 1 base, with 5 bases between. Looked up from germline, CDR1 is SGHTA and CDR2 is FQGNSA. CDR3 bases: TGTGCCAGCAGCCGACAGAACACTGAAGCTTTCTTT. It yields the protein CASSRQNTEAFF.

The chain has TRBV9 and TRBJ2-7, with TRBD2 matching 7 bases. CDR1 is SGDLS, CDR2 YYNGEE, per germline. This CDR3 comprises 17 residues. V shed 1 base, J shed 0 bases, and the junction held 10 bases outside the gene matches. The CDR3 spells CASSVYATTGGSYEQYF. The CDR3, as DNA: TGTGCCAGCAGCGTATATGCGACGACGGGAGGCTCCTACGAGCAGTACTTC.

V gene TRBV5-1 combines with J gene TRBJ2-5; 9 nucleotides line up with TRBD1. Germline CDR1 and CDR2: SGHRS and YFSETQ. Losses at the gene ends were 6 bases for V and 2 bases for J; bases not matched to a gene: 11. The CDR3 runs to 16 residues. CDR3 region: CASMGVGQGTQETQYF. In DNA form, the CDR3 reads TGCGCCAGCATGGGGGTAGGACAGGGGACACAAGAGACCCAGTACTTC.

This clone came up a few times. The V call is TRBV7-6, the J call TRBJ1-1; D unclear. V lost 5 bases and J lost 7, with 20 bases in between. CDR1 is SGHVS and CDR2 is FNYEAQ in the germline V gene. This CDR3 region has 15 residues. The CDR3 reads CASSPWAGLTDEAFF. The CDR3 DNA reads TGTGCCAGCAGCCCTTGGGCAGGCTTAACCGATGAAGCTTTCTTT.

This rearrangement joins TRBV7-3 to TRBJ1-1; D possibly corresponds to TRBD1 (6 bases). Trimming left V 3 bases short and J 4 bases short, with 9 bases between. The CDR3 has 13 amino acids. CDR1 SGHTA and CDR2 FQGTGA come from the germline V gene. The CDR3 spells CASSFTGSTEAFF. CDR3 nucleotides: TGTGCCAGCAGCTTCACAGGGTCCACTGAAGCTTTCTTT. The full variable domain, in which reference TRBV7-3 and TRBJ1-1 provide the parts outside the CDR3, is GAGVSQTPSNKVTEKGKYVELRCDPISGHTALYWYRQSLGQGPEFLIYFQGTGAADDSGLPNDRFFAVRPEGSVSTLKIQRTERGDSAVYLCASSFTGSTEAFFGQGTRLTVV.

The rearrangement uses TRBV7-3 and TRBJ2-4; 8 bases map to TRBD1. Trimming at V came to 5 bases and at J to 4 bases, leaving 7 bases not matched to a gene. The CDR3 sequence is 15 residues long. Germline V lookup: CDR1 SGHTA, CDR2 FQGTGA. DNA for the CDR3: TGTGCCAGCAGCCCGTCAGGGGGCGCAAAAAACATTCAGTACTTC. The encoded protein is CASSPSGGAKNIQYF.